This record concerns one TCR beta chain sequence. Only a few counts were recorded for this clonotype. Its antigen remains unidentified. The sample holds no much larger clone one base away, and base qualities are not on file. The source of the sample is a study of T cells after yellow fever vaccination (dated by TCRdb to about 2019). General notes on the study: The SMART-Seq v4 Ultra Low Input RNA kit was used to prepare libraries from fractions with low cell numbers. Blood was drawn at multiple timepoints before and after primary and secondary immunization, with bulk PBMC replicates and cell subsets isolated. To follow T-cell clones before and after both primary and booster YFV17D yellow fever vaccination, bulk TCR alpha and beta repertoires underwent longitudinal sequencing. The cohort comprised two healthy male donors, one aged 18 to 29 and one aged 30 to 40 years. The research as a whole found: Compared with the primary T-cell response, the secondary T-cell response was weaker but faster, peaking on day 5 rather than day 15. Computational filtering was required because FACS-sorted repertoires could contain abundant contaminating clonotypes from the bulk population. A small fraction of clonotypes appeared in both the CD4 and CD8 compartments, likely as a result of convergent recombination. The study included only a couple of donors, which limits how far the findings can be generalized. After the booster, most clones that had expanded after primary vaccination were detected again (almost 97% of CD4 and roughly nine tenths of CD8), suggesting broad maintenance of memory.

V trim: 4 bases; J trim: 0 bases; unmatched bases: 8. Counted from cysteine to phenylalanine, this CDR3 has 16 amino acids. Just CDR3 DNA is preserved here, 48 bases in frame from base 1. The germline V gene specifies MNHEY as CDR1 and SVGEGT as CDR2. The instrument was an Illumina NovaSeq 6000. TCR cDNA was made using 5'RACE template switching, a step that added a universal primer site and unique molecular identifiers. Priming for cDNA synthesis came from both the TCR alpha and TCR beta constant segments. Library amplification involved two PCR steps, and the second step added sample barcodes and sequencing adapters. Libraries were sequenced on Illumina HiSeq 2500 (2x100 bp) or NovaSeq (2x150 bp). In the authors' own workflow: Demultiplexing of reads and collapsing into UMI consensus sequences were performed with MIGEC, and V(D)J alignment was carried out with MiXCR. Vaccine-responding clonotypes were defined with edgeR using replicate PBMC samples, requiring FDR below 0.01 and a log2 fold change above 5 up to day 15. Each bulk clonotype was labeled CD4 or CD8 based on which sequenced repertoire, CD4 or CD8, contained the clonotype at higher abundance. TCRdb cleaned the public reads at Q25 with fastp, built clones with MiXCR and kept in-frame beta chains. CDR3 protein sequences are deduplicated, and each keeps its most common genes and DNA. TCRdb's processing, not the study's, gives the V and J calls here. This sample holds about 300,000 distinct CDR3 sequences; around 9.3% were observed only once. The ten most abundant clones make up around 3.5% of the sample.

In the paper's terms, the treatment or condition label means: live attenuated yellow fever vaccine strain. PBMCs were isolated from peripheral blood using a standard Ficoll-Paque protocol. Dynabeads CD4 and CD8 positive selection kits were used to isolate the CD4 and CD8 T-cell fractions. RNA was extracted with TriZol from bulk PBMCs, CD4 and CD8 fractions, and dextramer-positive and dextramer-negative fractions. Source: CD4+ T cells sorted from PBMCs, taken 5 days after the yellow fever booster vaccination. The clonotype originates from a man between 18 and 35 years old who received the YFV17D yellow fever vaccine. The chain is encoded by TRBV6-2 or TRBV6-3 joined to TRBJ1-1; the central 7 bases match TRBD1. The CDR3 protein: CASSSHQGVVNTEAFF. In nucleotide form, the sequence is TGTGCCAGCAGTTCCCATCAGGGGGTGGTGAACACTGAAGCTTTCTTT.